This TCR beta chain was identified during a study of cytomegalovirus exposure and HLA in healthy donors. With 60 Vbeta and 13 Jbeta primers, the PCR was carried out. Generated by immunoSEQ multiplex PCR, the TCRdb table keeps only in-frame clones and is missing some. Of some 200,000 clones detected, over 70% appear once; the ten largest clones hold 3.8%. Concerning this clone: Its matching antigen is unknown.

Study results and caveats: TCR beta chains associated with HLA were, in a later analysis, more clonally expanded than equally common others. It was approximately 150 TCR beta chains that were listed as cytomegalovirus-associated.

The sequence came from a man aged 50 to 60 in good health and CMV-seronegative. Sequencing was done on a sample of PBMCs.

Written as DNA, the CDR3 is TGCGCCAGCAGCTTGGCTACAGGTGGTGGAGGCTACACCTTC. It specifies CASSLATGGGGYTF. The chain couples TRBV5-1 to TRBJ1-2, with a possible D match to TRBD1 (5 bases). The ends were cut back, 0 bases at V and 8 bases at J, with 14 bases in the middle. CDR3 length: 14 amino acids. Germline loops: CDR1 SGHRS, CDR2 YFSETQ.